Reported below is one TCR beta chain. TCRdb's copy holds only in-frame clones and misses some; the assay was immunoSEQ multiplex PCR. This table has more than 400,000 clones, about 96% appearing once. The CDR3 totals 12 residues. V was pared by 4 bases and J by 2 bases, with 5 bases between. CDR1 is LGHNA, CDR2 YNFKEQ, per germline. The data stem from a study of shared clonotypes between healthy human individuals. This clonotype was obtained from a woman in her 30s in good health. The rearrangement uses TRBV4-2 and TRBJ1-2, with D possibly being TRBD1 (5 bases). What was sequenced was naive CD4+ T cells sorted from blood. Sample subset: CD45RA+ positively selected. The CDR3 spells CASSRDNYGYTF. The CDR3 DNA follows: TGTGCCAGCAGCCGGGACAACTATGGCTACACCTTC.